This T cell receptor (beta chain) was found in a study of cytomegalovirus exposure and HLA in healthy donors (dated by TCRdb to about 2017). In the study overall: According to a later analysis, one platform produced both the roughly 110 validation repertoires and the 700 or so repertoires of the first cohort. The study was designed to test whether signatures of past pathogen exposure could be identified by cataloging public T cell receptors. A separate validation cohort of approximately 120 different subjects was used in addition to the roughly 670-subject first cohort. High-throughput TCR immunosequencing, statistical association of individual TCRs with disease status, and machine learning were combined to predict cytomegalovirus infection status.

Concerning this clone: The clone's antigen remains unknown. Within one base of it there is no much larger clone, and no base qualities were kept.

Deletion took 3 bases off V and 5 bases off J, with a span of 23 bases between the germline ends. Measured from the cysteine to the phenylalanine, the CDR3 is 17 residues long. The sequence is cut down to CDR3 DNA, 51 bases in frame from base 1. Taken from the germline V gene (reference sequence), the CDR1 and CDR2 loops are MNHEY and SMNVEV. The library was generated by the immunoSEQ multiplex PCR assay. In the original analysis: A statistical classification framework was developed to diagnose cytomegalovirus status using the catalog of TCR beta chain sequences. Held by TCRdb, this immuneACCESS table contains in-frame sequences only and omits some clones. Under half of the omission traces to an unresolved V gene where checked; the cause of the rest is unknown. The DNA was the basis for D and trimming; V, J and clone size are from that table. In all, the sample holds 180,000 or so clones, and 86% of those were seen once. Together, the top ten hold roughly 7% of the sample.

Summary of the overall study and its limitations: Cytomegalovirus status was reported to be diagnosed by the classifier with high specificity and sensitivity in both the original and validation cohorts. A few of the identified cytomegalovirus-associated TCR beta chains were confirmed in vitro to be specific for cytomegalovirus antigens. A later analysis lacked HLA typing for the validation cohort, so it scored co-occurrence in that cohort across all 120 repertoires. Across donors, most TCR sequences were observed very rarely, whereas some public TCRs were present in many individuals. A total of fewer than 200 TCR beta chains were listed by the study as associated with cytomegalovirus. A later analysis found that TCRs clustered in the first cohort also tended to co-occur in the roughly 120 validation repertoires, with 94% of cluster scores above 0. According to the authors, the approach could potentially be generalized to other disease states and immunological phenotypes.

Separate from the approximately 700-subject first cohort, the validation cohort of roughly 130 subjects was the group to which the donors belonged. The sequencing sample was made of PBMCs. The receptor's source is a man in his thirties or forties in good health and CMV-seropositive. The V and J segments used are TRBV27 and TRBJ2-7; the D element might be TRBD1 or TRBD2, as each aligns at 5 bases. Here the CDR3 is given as CASSFRETYGRGNEQYF. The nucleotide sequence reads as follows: TGTGCCAGCAGTTTCAGGGAGACCTATGGGAGAGGAAACGAGCAGTACTTC.